This record concerns one T cell receptor beta chain sequence. This entry belongs to a study of blood T cell repertoires in COVID-19. The length of the CDR3 is 14 residues. CDR1 is SNHLY and CDR2 is FYNNEI in the germline V gene. Authors' data handling: Amplification of reference gene primers was used by the study to estimate nucleated cell counts. Method: immunoSEQ multiplex PCR; TCRdb's copy keeps in-frame clones and lacks some. V, J and clone size are taken as reported in that table, and D and trimming were inferred from the DNA itself. The sample carries 400,000 to 450,000 clones, around 91% recorded once. Recovery among Cohort 3 donors was established by two negative PCRs, clearance, or symptom resolution.

The receptor was isolated from a man aged 25 to 40 who had recovered from COVID-19. Material: PBMCs or T cells enriched from blood (not recorded which). This sequence joins TRBV2 and TRBJ1-4, with D possibly TRBD1 on 6 matching bases. CDR3 sequence (DNA): TGTGCTATTCAGCAAGACAGGCCTAATGAAAAACTGTTTTTT. It yields the protein CAIQQDRPNEKLFF.